Sequencing of this T cell receptor beta chain was carried out in a study of T cell repertoires in cytomegalovirus infection. Study information: Both CMV infection and a matching HLA type were indicated by public TCR beta signatures. Findings and limits, study-wide: Identification of carriers of CMV plus the relevant HLA was performed using cumulative public TCR beta family frequency. Clonotypes of TCR beta that were HLA-C-restricted and CMV-specific dominated the ex vivo response.

Note on this clonotype: The antigen is not known.

Deletions cut 3 bases from V and 4 bases from J, with 24 bases between. Germline loops: CDR1 SGHRS, CDR2 YFSETQ. This CDR3 is 18 amino acids long. TCRdb re-derived calls from the reads in MiXCR, one entry per CDR3 protein. The table has approximately 500,000 distinct CDR3 sequences, about 15% seen once; the top ten hold roughly 25%. Source material: CD8+ T cells from PBMCs. The chain combines TRBV5-1 with TRBJ2-3; D is unclear. The receptor comes from a human donor in good health (CMV status not recorded). Some clones in this sample may be carry-over from other donors' samples. The CDR3 reads CASSSQLRPGLFPDTQYF. The CDR3 bases are TGCGCCAGCAGCTCACAACTCCGCCCGGGCCTTTTCCCAGATACGCAGTATTTT. Based on the CDR3 plus reference TRBV5-1 and TRBJ2-3, the full variable domain is KAGVTQTPRYLIKTRGQQVTLSCSPISGHRSVSWYQQTPGQGLQFLFEYFSETQRNKGNFPGRFSGRQFSNSRSEMNVSTLELGDSALYLCASSSQLRPGLFPDTQYFGPGTRLTVL.